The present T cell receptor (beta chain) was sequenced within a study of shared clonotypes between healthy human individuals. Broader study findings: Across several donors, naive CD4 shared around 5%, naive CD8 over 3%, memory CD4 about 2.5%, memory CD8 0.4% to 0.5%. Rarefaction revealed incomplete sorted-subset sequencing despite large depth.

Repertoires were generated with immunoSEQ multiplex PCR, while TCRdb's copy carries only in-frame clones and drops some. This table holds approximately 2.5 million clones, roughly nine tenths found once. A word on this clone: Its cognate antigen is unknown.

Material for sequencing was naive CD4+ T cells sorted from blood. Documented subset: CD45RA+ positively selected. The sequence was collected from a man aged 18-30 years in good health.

Written as DNA, the CDR3 is TGTGCCAGCAGCCTAGCGGGGGGGCAGGGTGAGCAGTTCTTC. Its translation: CASSLAGGQGEQFF. The chain uses TRBV5-4 and TRBJ2-1; 12 positions match TRBD2. V was clipped by 4 bases and J by 9 bases; unmatched bases: 5. Germline V lookup: CDR1 SGHNT, CDR2 YYREEE (reference sequence). The CDR3 extends over 14 amino acids.